Listed below are T cell receptor beta chains from one sample, sequenced in a study of post-analysis software for immune sequencing data. TCRdb reanalysed the PCR reads using MiXCR and keeps one entry per CDR3 protein. The table records around 770,000 distinct CDR3 sequences, 46% of them present only once. Sequenced input: blood. The receptors here all came from a girl between 5 and 17 years old with multiple sclerosis. Each CDR3 is given with its conserved first and last residue. The D gene is left open where the match is weak. A clone size is listed for some rows: how often the clone was seen (once, few, many), or a class if it is expanded.

>.|.|TRBJ1-4|TRBV3-1
CASSPPSTNEKLFF
TGTGCCAGCAGCCCCCCATCCACTAATGAAAAACTGTTTTTT
>TRBD1|few|TRBJ2-5|TRBV7-2
CASSLEAGRGIETQYF
TGTGCCAGCAGCTTAGAGGCTGGCAGGGGGATCGAGACCCAGTACTTC
>.|.|TRBJ2-3|TRBV30
CAFNPGTDTQYF
TGTGCCTTCAACCCGGGCACAGATACGCAGTATTTT
>.|.|TRBJ2-1|TRBV6-1
CASIEGLSEFF
TGTGCCAGCATTGAGGGCCTATCCGAGTTCTTC
>TRBD1|few|TRBJ1-1|TRBV29-1
CSGHRGNTEAFF
TGCAGCGGCCACAGGGGGAACACTGAAGCTTTCTTT
>.|few|TRBJ1-5|TRBV12-3/TRBV12-4
CASSPADFNQPQHF
TGTGCCAGCAGTCCGGCAGACTTCAATCAGCCCCAGCATTTT
>TRBD2|.|TRBJ2-1|TRBV2
CARDLAVVGDEQFF
TGTGCCAGAGACCTAGCGGTCGTAGGCGATGAGCAGTTCTTC
>TRBD2|.|TRBJ2-5|TRBV9
CASSENAGVGEETQYF
TGTGCCAGCAGCGAAAACGCGGGGGTGGGCGAAGAGACCCAGTACTTC
>.|.|TRBJ2-7|TRBV2
CASSVPNGQRPAYEQYF
TGTGCCAGCAGTGTACCCAACGGACAGAGGCCCGCCTACGAGCAGTACTTC
>.|.|TRBJ2-5|TRBV20-1
CSAYQSASETQYF
TGCAGTGCCTATCAGTCAGCATCCGAGACCCAGTACTTC
>TRBD1|few|TRBJ2-3|TRBV7-8
CASSLVGQGFADTQYF
TGTGCCAGCAGCTTAGTAGGACAGGGTTTCGCAGATACGCAGTATTTT
>TRBD1|few|TRBJ2-3|TRBV30
CAWKRVDRGTYTQYF
TGTGCCTGGAAGAGGGTGGACAGGGGAACTTATACGCAGTATTTT
>TRBD2|.|TRBJ2-7|TRBV29-1
CSVEDGLGGESSYEQYF
TGCAGCGTTGAAGATGGGCTTGGGGGGGAGAGCTCCTACGAGCAGTACTTC
>.|.|TRBJ2-4|TRBV10-3
CAISECGGLENIQYF
TGTGCCATCAGTGAGTGTGGGGGGCTAGAGAACATTCAGTACTTC
>TRBD2|.|TRBJ2-1|TRBV7-2
CASSLNGKLAGINEQFF
TGTGCCAGCAGCTTAAACGGAAAACTAGCGGGAATCAATGAGCAGTTCTTC
>TRBD2|.|TRBJ2-1|TRBV6-5
CASSPGLAGVIEQFF
TGTGCCAGCAGCCCTGGACTAGCGGGAGTGATTGAGCAGTTCTTC
>TRBD1|.|TRBJ2-2|TRBV12-3/TRBV12-4
CASEKGGRDTGELFF
TGTGCCAGCGAAAAAGGGGGCCGGGACACCGGGGAGCTGTTTTTT
>TRBD1|.|TRBJ2-7|TRBV7-2
CASSISGTGGRYEQYF
TGTGCCAGCAGCATATCCGGGACAGGGGGCCGATACGAGCAGTACTTC
>.|few|TRBJ1-2|TRBV4-1
CATWGDVGISRGYTF
TGCGCCACCTGGGGGGATGTTGGGATTTCGAGGGGCTACACCTTC
>.|few|TRBJ2-1|TRBV29-1
CSVEEGRGTEQFF
TGCAGCGTTGAAGAGGGCAGGGGCACTGAGCAGTTCTTC
>TRBD2|.|TRBJ2-1|TRBV30
CAWSQTSGRAAYNEQFF
TGTGCCTGGAGTCAGACTAGCGGGAGGGCCGCCTACAATGAGCAGTTCTTC
>.|few|TRBJ2-5|TRBV27
CASSFRADGPQETQYF
TGTGCCAGCAGTTTTAGGGCGGACGGGCCACAAGAGACCCAGTACTTC
>TRBD2|few|TRBJ2-3|TRBV6-6
CASSYNSGRGDTQYF
TGTGCCAGCAGTTACAATAGCGGGAGGGGAGATACGCAGTATTTT
>.|.|TRBJ1-6|TRBV27
CASSFSAAPSYNSPLHF
TGTGCCAGCAGTTTCTCGGCAGCTCCCTCCTATAATTCACCCCTCCACTTT
>.|.|TRBJ2-7|TRBV20-1
CSASGDRTYEQYF
TGCAGTGCTAGTGGGGACCGAACCTACGAGCAGTACTTC
>TRBD2|.|TRBJ2-3|TRBV9
CASSVAEASGVETQYF
TGTGCCAGCAGCGTAGCAGAGGCTAGCGGGGTGGAGACGCAGTATTTT
>TRBD2|.|TRBJ2-3|TRBV20-1
CSAPPFAGGTDTQYF
TGCAGTGCGCCACCCTTCGCGGGAGGCACAGATACGCAGTATTTT
>.|few|TRBJ2-5|TRBV29-1
CSVEVTHQETQYF
TGCAGCGTTGAAGTGACGCACCAAGAGACCCAGTACTTC
>.|.|TRBJ2-5|TRBV20-1
CSARDLYTNQETQYF
TGCAGTGCTAGAGATTTATACACAAACCAAGAGACCCAGTACTTC
>.|.|TRBJ2-7|TRBV7-8
CASSEAIRRRVEQYF
TGTGCCAGCAGCGAGGCAATCAGGAGGCGCGTCGAGCAGTACTTC
>TRBD1|few|TRBJ2-7|TRBV5-6
CASSLGGTALYERYF
TGTGCCAGCAGCTTGGGGGGGACAGCACTCTACGAGCGGTACTTC
>TRBD1|few|TRBJ1-6|TRBV29-1
CSVQTGGFGSPLHF
TGCAGCGTCCAGACAGGGGGCTTTGGTTCACCCCTCCACTTT
>.|.|TRBJ2-1|TRBV10-3
CAIWSPRGEQFF
TGTGCCATCTGGTCCCCGAGGGGTGAGCAGTTCTTC